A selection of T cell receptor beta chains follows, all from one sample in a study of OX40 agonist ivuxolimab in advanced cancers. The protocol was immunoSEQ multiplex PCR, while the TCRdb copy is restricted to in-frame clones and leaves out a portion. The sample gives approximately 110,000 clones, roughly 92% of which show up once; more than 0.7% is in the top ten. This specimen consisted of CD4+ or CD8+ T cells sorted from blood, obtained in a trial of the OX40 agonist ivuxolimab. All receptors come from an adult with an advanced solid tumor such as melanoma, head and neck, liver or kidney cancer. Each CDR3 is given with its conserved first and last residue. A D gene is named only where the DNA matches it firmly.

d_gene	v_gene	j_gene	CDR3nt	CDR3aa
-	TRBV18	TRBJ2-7	TGTGCCAGCTCACCACCGAGTCAGGACTCCTACGAGCAGTACTTC	CASSPPSQDSYEQYF
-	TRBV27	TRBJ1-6	TGTGCCAGCAGTTTTAGGGAGGATTCACCCCTCCACTTT	CASSFREDSPLHF
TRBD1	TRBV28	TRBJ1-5	TGTGCCAGCAGCCAAACAGGGGGCAATCAGCCCCAGCATTTT	CASSQTGGNQPQHF
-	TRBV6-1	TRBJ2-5	TGTGCCAGCAGTGAAGCGGCTTACCAAGAGACCCAGTACTTC	CASSEAAYQETQYF
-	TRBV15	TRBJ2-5	TGTGCCACCAGCAGAGATAGAGGGTGGGAGACCCAGTACTTC	CATSRDRGWETQYF
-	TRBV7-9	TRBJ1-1	TGTGCCAGCAGCCCGTCGGGGGGAGGGACTGAAGCTTTCTTT	CASSPSGGGTEAFF
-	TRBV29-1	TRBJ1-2	TGCAGCGTTGAGTCAGGCTATGGCTACACCTTC	CSVESGYGYTF
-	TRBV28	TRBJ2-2	TGTGCCAGCAGTTTCAGCGCCGGGGAGCTGTTTTTT	CASSFSAGELFF
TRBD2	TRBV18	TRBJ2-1	TGTGCCAGCTCACCAAGAGTAGCGGGAGATCGGGTAAATGAGCAGTTCTTC	CASSPRVAGDRVNEQFF
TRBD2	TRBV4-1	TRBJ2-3	TGCGCCAGCAGCCAAAGACTAGCGGGAGGGACAGGCACAGATACGCAGTATTTT	CASSQRLAGGTGTDTQYF